This T cell receptor beta chain came from a study of blood T cells in healthy people across ages. The authors ran a second PCR of roughly 6 to 12 cycles using a sample-barcoded 5' primer and a J-beta primer mix. MiXCR, applied by TCRdb to the 5' RACE reads, yields one record per CDR3 protein. The sample shows around 790,000 distinct CDR3 sequences, about 42% of them seen only once. The V gene end was trimmed by 5 bases and the J gene end by 2 bases; junction bases not matched to a gene: 12. This CDR3 has 16 residues. Per the germline V gene, CDR1 is SQVTM and CDR2 is ANQGSEA. The receptor was isolated from a man aged 55 to 70 in good health. The specimen sequenced was blood. The gene calls are TRBV29-1 and TRBJ2-1; 7 nucleotides agree with TRBD1. CDR3 sequence (DNA): TGCAGCGTTCTGATCGAGAACAGGGGAGCCTACAATGAGCAGTTCTTC. It is translated as CSVLIENRGAYNEQFF.